Presented here are 6 T cell receptor beta chains from one specimen sequenced in a study of blood T cell repertoires in COVID-19. TCRdb's copy holds only in-frame clones and misses some; the assay was immunoSEQ multiplex PCR. This sample has 110,000 or so clones, with around 90% found just once. Input material: peripheral blood. Every receptor here comes from a woman between 45 and 65 years old with acute or convalescent COVID-19.

The chain recombines TRBV18 with TRBJ1-1; weak D call: TRBD1 (6 bases). The CDR3 sequence is 15 residues long. Germline CDR1 KGHSH, CDR2 LQKENI. Trimming shortened V by 3 bases and J by 2 bases, and 13 bases separated the two germline ends. Here the CDR3 reads CASSPRTAHNTEAFF. The CDR3 bases are TGTGCCAGCTCACCGAGGACAGCCCATAACACTGAAGCTTTCTTT.

The chain combines TRBV19 with TRBJ2-7; 8 bases fit TRBD1. V was clipped by 6 bases and J by 5 bases; unmatched bases: 0. CDR1 and CDR2 from the germline V gene are LNHDA and SQIVND (reference sequence). This CDR3 region has 11 residues. The CDR3: CASRTGDEQYF. The DNA of the CDR3 is TGTGCCAGTAGGACAGGGGACGAGCAGTACTTC.

The V gene is TRBV6-2 or TRBV6-3, the J gene TRBJ1-1; no clear D gene. Trimming removed 5 bases from V and 6 bases from J, with 10 bases in between. The CDR3 runs 12 residues. Germline lookup yields CDR1 MNHEY and CDR2 SVGEGT. CDR3 protein: CASSGLSPEAFF. CDR3 nucleotide sequence: TGTGCCAGCAGTGGACTTTCTCCTGAAGCTTTCTTT.

The CDR3 DNA sequence: TGTGCCAGCTCCGAAGGGCAGAAGGGGAAACTGTTTTTT. Residues: CASSEGQKGKLFF. The gene calls are TRBV7-8 and TRBJ1-4, with a possible D match to TRBD1 (5 bases). Trimming took off 8 bases at V and 11 bases at J, with 18 bases between the two ends. The CDR3 is 13 amino acids. The germline V gene encodes CDR1 SGHVS and CDR2 FQNEAQ.

The rearrangement joins TRBV5-1 to TRBJ2-7; 8 bases match TRBD1. The CDR3 is made up of 13 amino acids. With V trimmed by 3 bases and J by 4 bases, 3 bases remained unmatched. Germline V gene lookup returns CDR1 SGHRS and CDR2 YFSETQ. CDR3 protein: CASSSGQGYEQYF. The CDR3 DNA reads as TGCGCCAGCAGCTCTGGACAGGGATACGAGCAGTACTTC.

The J gene is TRBJ2-6, the V gene TRBV7-3; D gene uncertain. The CDR3 is made up of 14 amino acids. V lost 8 bases and J lost 2, with 10 bases in between. From germline, CDR1 is SGHTA and CDR2 FQGTGA. The DNA of the CDR3 is TGTGCCAGCCAAACAGTCCCTGGGGCCAACGTCCTGACTTTC. It encodes CASQTVPGANVLTF.